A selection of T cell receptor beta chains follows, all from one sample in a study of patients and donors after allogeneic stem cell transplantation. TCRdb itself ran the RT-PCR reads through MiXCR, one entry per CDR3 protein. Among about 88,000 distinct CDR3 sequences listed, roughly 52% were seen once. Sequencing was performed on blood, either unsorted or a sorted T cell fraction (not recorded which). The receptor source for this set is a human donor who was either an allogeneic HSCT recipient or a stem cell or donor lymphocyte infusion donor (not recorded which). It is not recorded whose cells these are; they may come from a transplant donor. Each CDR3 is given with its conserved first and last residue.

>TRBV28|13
CASRVGSNTEAFF
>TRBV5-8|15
CASSSLQGGAYEQYF
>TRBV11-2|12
CASSLTWGEWFF
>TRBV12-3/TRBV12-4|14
CASRTGTVGQPQHF
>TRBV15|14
CATSPSTLNTEAFF
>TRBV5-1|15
CASSLEGAKNTEAFF
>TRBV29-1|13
CSVVAGEVIEAFF
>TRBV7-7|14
CASSLIPNTGELFF
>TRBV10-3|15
CAISDRGPEYYGYTF
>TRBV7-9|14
CASSLHSPNTEAFF
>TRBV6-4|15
CASSAHPTSTDTQYF
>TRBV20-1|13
CSARGTGNRGYTF
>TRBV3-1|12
CASSPLDSYFTF
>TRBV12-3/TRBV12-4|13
CASCALYNSPLHF
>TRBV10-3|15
CAISDWGSGNEKLFF
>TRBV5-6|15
CASSRAGVGTDTQYF
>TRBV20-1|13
CSAILGQGYGYTF
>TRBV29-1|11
CSVDQKKGAFF
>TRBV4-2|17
CASSQRQGGDGNQPQHF
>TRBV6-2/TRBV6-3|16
CASSFSPVLYGSPLHF
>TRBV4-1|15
CASSQDEGLGTEAFF
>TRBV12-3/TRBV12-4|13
CANWKRYSAEAFF
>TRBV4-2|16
CASSQDWRRIYNEQFF
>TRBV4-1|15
CASSQVGGGRNGYTF
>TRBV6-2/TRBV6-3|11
CASRTPYGYTF
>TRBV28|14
CASSFYYHPDTQYF
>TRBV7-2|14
CASSLWTANYEAFF
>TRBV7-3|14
CASSPQGALREAFF
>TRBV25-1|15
CASSEDLGGNQPQHF